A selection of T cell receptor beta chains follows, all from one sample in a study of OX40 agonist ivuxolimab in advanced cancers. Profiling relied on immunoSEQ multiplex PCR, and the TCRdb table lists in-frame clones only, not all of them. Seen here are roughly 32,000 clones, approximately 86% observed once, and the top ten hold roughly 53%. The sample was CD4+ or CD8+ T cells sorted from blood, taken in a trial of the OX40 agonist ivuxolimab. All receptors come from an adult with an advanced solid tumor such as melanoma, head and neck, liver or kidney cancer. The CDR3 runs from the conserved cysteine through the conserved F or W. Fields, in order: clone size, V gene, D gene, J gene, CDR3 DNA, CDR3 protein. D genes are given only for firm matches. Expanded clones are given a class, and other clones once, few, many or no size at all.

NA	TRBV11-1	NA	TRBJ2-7	TGTGCCAGCAGCTTAGAACAGGGCTACGAGCAGTACTTC	CASSLEQGYEQYF
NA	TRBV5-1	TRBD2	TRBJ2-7	TGCGCCAGCAGCCAAACTAGCGGGGGGGTTAGGTACGAGCAGTACTTC	CASSQTSGGVRYEQYF
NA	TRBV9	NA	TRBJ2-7	TGTGCCAGCAGCGGTACGGTTGACTACGAGCAGTACTTC	CASSGTVDYEQYF
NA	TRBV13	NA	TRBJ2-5	TGTGCCAGCAGACCATACCGGGACACACAAGAGACCCAGTACTTC	CASRPYRDTQETQYF
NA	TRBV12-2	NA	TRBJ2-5	TGTGCAAGTCCGACGTGTGCTAGAGCGCCACAAAAGGAGACCCAGTACTTC	CASPTCARAPQKETQYF
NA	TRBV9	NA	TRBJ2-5	TGTGCCAGCAGCTCAGGGAACTCGGAGACCCAGTACTTC	CASSSGNSETQYF
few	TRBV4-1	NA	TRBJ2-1	TGCGCCAGCAGCCAACGTTCGACGGCCTCCTACAATGAGCAGTTCTTC	CASSQRSTASYNEQFF
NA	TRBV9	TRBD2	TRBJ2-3	TGTGCCAGCAGCGCTAGCGGGACCCCCGGGGATACGCAGTATTTT	CASSASGTPGDTQYF
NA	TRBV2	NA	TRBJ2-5	TGTGCCAGCAGTGAATACAGGGAAGTGGGGGAGACCCAGTACTTC	CASSEYREVGETQYF
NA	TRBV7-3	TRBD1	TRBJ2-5	TGTGCCAGCAGTCCGACAGGGGGCTGGGAGACCCAGTACTTC	CASSPTGGWETQYF
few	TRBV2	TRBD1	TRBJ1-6	TGTGCCAGCAGCTTTGACAGGGGACATTCACCCCTCCACTTT	CASSFDRGHSPLHF
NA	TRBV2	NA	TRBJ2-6	TGTGCCAGCTTAGCGAGGTCTGGGGCCAACGTCCTGACTTTC	CASLARSGANVLTF
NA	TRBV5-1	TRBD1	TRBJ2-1	TGCGCCAGCAGCTTGCCCGTAGGACAGGGACCCGATGAGCAGTTCTTC	CASSLPVGQGPDEQFF
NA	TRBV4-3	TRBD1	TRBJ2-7	TGCGCCAGCAGCCAAGTTGGACAGGGTACGTACGAGCAGTACTTC	CASSQVGQGTYEQYF
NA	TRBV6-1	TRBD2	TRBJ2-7	TGTGCCAGCAGTGAGGGACTAGCTCTCTACGAGCAGTACTTC	CASSEGLALYEQYF
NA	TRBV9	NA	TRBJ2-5	TGTGCCAGCAGCGTAGTGGGCGTGGAAGAGACCCAGTACTTC	CASSVVGVEETQYF
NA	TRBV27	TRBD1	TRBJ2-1	TGTGCCAGCAGTCCCGGGACAGGGGCCTACAATGAGCAGTTCTTC	CASSPGTGAYNEQFF
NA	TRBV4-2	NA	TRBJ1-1	TGTGCCAGCAGCCAAGATCGCCGGTGGTCCCTCGGCACTGAAGCTTTCTTT	CASSQDRRWSLGTEAFF
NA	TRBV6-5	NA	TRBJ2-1	TGTGCCAGCAGTTACTCGCCGTGGGGCAATGAGCAGTTCTTC	CASSYSPWGNEQFF
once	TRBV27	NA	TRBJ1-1	TGTGCCAGCAGTCTTGAACCCCGGGGGAACACTGAAGCTTTCTTT	CASSLEPRGNTEAFF
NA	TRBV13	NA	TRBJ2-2	TGTGCCAGCAGCCCTCGGACGGGGAACACCGGGGAGCTGTTTTTT	CASSPRTGNTGELFF
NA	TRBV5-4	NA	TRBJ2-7	TGTGCCAGCAGCTCGCCGGGCGAGCAGTACTTC	CASSSPGEQYF
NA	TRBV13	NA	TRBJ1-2	TGTGCCAGCAGCTTTCAGGGGTCGGTCTATGGCTACACCTTC	CASSFQGSVYGYTF
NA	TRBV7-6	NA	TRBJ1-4	TGTGCCAGCAGTTCGGCCCCGGACTCCCGCGAAAAACTGTTTTTT	CASSSAPDSREKLFF
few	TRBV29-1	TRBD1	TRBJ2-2	TGCAGCGCCCGGACAGGGGCCGGGGAGCTGTTTTTT	CSARTGAGELFF
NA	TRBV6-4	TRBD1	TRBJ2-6	TGTGCCAGCAGCCCGGGACAGGGGTCTGGGGCCAACGTCCTGACTTTC	CASSPGQGSGANVLTF
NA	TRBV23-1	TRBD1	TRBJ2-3	TGCGCCAGCAGTCAATCGTACCCCGGGACAGGGAGCACAGATACGCAGTATTTT	CASSQSYPGTGSTDTQYF
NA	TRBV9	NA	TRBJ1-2	TGTGCCAGCAGCGTAGCTCTGGGGGCGCAAGGCTACACCTTC	CASSVALGAQGYTF
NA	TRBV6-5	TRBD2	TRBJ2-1	TGTGCCAGCAGTGGGGGACTAGCGGGGGACAATGAGCAGTTCTTC	CASSGGLAGDNEQFF
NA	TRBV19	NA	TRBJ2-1	TGTGCCAGTAGTATAACGGTGGGTTTCTACAATGAGCAGTTCTTC	CASSITVGFYNEQFF
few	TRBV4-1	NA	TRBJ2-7	TGCGCCAGCAGCCAAGCTGGAGGGAACTACGAGCAGTACTTC	CASSQAGGNYEQYF
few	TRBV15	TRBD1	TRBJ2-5	TGTGCCACCAGCAGAAACAGGGGGCAATTGCAAGAGACCCAGTACTTC	CATSRNRGQLQETQYF
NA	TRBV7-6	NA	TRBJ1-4	TGTGCCAGCAGCTTAGGGCCGGTGGGGGAAAAACTGTTTTTT	CASSLGPVGEKLFF
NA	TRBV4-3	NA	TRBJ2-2	TGCGCCAGCAGCCAAGAAGGGATTTACCTGAACACCGGGGAGCTGTTTTTT	CASSQEGIYLNTGELFF
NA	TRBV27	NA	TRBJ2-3	TGTGCCAGCAGTTGGGAAGGTACCACAGATACGCAGTATTTT	CASSWEGTTDTQYF
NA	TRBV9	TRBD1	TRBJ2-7	TGTGCCAGCAGCGGGGGTAGTAGGGGACAGGGGTTTTACGAGCAGTACTTC	CASSGGSRGQGFYEQYF
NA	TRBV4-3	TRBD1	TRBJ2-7	TGCGCCAGCAGCCCTGGGACAGCCACCAGTTCCTACGAGCAGTACTTC	CASSPGTATSSYEQYF
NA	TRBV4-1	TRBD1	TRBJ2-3	TGCGCCAGCAGCCAAGTGGGACAGGTAGAAGATACGCAGTATTTT	CASSQVGQVEDTQYF
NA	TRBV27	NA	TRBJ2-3	TGTGCCAGCCGCCCCCCAAGCACAGATACGCAGTATTTT	CASRPPSTDTQYF
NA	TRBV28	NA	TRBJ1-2	TGTGCCAGTAATTTTGGGGCTTTGGGGCAGGACTATGGCTACACCTTC	CASNFGALGQDYGYTF
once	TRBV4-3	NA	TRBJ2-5	TGCGCCAGCAGCCTCGAACAGGGAGAGACCCAGTACTTC	CASSLEQGETQYF
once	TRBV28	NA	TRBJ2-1	TGTGCCAGCACAACCGGGGTTTCCAGCTACAATGAGCAGTTCTTC	CASTTGVSSYNEQFF
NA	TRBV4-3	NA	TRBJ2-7	TGCGCCAGCAGCCACTGGGGGGCAGGGCCCTACGAGCAGTACTTC	CASSHWGAGPYEQYF
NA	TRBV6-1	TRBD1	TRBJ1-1	TGTGCCTGCCAGGGGGAGGGGGTCGGAAACACTGAAGCTTTCTTT	CACQGEGVGNTEAFF
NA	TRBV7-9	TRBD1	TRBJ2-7	TGTGCCAGCAGCTTAGCGAGGGACAGATACTACGAGCAGTACTTC	CASSLARDRYYEQYF
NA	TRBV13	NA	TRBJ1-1	TGTGCCAGCAGCCAATGGTCAGGGAACACTGAAGCTTTCTTT	CASSQWSGNTEAFF
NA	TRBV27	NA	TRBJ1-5	TGTGCCAGCAGATTTGGGAGGGATCAGCCCCAGCATTTT	CASRFGRDQPQHF
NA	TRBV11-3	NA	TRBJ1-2	TGTGCCAGCAGCCAAGCCGGGATTGGGACCTTC	CASSQAGIGTF
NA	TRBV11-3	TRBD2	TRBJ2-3	TGTGCCAGCAGCCTCGCGGGGGGCACAGATACGCAGTATTTT	CASSLAGGTDTQYF
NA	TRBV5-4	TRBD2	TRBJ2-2	TGTGCCAGCAGCTTGGTCGGGGGGGGCACCGGGGAGCTGTTTTTT	CASSLVGGGTGELFF
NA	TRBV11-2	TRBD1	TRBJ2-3	TGTGCCAGCAGCCCCCCGGGGACAGGGAGGAGCACAGATACGCAGTATTTT	CASSPPGTGRSTDTQYF
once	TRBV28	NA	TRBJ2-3	TGTGCCAGCAGTTTATCCCAGGGTCCAGATACGCAGTATTTT	CASSLSQGPDTQYF
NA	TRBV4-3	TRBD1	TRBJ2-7	TGCGCCAGCAGCCAAGAAATCGCCCGGGACAGGTTAACCTACGAGCAGTACTTC	CASSQEIARDRLTYEQYF